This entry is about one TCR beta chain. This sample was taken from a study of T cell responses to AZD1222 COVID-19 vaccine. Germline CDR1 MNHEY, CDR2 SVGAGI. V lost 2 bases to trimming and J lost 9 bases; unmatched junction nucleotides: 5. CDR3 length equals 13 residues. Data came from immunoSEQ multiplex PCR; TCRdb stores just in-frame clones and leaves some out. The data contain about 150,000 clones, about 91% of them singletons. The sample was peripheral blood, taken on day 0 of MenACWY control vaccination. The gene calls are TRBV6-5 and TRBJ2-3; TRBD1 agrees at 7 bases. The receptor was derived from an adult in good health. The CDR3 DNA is TGTGCCAGCAGTTACCGGGACAGTTCAACGCAGTATTTT. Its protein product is CASSYRDSSTQYF.